Each of the 11 T cell receptor beta chains below was sequenced from the same sample in a study of blood T cell repertoires in COVID-19. Sequencing was performed with immunoSEQ multiplex PCR; in TCRdb, only in-frame clones are kept and a portion is missing. This table holds 130,000 to 150,000 clones, around nine tenths found once. Sequences were obtained from peripheral blood. These receptor sequences come from a woman aged 50 to 65 with acute or convalescent COVID-19.

Concerning this clone itself: The same CDR3 is also encoded by other DNA sequences in this sample. The chain combines TRBV18 with TRBJ2-7, with 7 positions matching TRBD2. V was clipped by 2 bases and J by 4 bases; unmatched bases: 2. This CDR3 comprises 13 residues. Germline CDR1 reads KGHSH; CDR2 reads LQKENI. In nucleotides, the CDR3 is TGTGCCAGCTCACCATCGGGGGGTTACGAGCAGTACTTC. Its translation is CASSPSGGYEQYF. Looking up the rest from reference TRBV18 and TRBJ2-7 gives the full variable domain: NAGVMQNPRHLVRRRGQEARLRCSPMKGHSHVYWYRQLPEEGLKFMVYLQKENIIDESGMPKERFSAEFPKEGPSILRIQQVVRGDSAAYFCASSPSGGYEQYFGPGTRLTVT.

The chain employs TRBV28 and TRBJ2-5; D is possibly TRBD2 (7 bases). The CDR3 is made up of 15 amino acids. Trimming cost V 4 bases and J 5 bases, with 17 bases left between them. Germline CDR1 is MDHEN and CDR2 is SYDVKM. The CDR3 DNA follows: TGTGCCAGCAGTTCAGGAGGGGGGGGCCGGGAGACCCAGTACTTC. This translates into CASSSGGGGRETQYF.

The gene calls are TRBV7-8 and TRBJ1-2, with 9 bases matching TRBD1. CDR1 and CDR2 (germline): SGHVS, FQNEAQ. The CDR3 has 15 amino acids. J gave up 4 bases and V 5 bases, and 8 bases lay outside the gene matches. Here the CDR3 reads CASSPDRDRVYGYTF. Here the CDR3 DNA reads TGTGCCAGCAGCCCGGACCGGGACAGGGTCTATGGCTACACCTTC.

The genes are TRBV18 and TRBJ2-1; D ambiguous. V shed 3 bases and J shed 0 bases, with 9 bases lying between them. CDR3 length: 15 residues. Germline V lookup: CDR1 KGHSH, CDR2 LQKENI. For the CDR3, the DNA is TGTGCCAGCTCACCGACGGAGAACTCCTACAATGAGCAGTTCTTC. It is translated as CASSPTENSYNEQFF.

This chain connects TRBV5-1 to TRBJ2-7; 9 bases map to TRBD1. J lost 2 bases, V lost 0 bases, and 3 bases had no gene match. CDR1 SGHRS and CDR2 YFSETQ come from the germline V gene. The CDR3 has 15 amino acids. The CDR3 spells CASSLEGTGPYEQYF. The CDR3 nucleotides are TGCGCCAGCAGCTTGGAGGGGACAGGGCCCTACGAGCAGTACTTC.

This clone was detected only once. The genes are TRBV29-1 and TRBJ2-5; a weak D match, TRBD1 (7 bases). There are 13 residues in the CDR3. Trimming removed 2 bases at V and 4 bases at J, with 11 bases between. From germline, CDR1 is SQVTM and CDR2 ANQGSEA. The CDR3 sequence: CSVERQGGETQYF. DNA of the CDR3: TGCAGCGTTGAAAGACAGGGAGGAGAGACCCAGTACTTC.

The rearrangement uses TRBV9 and TRBJ1-6; 8 bases agree with TRBD1. This CDR3 is 15 amino acids long. The germline CDR1 and CDR2 sequences are SGDLS and YYNGEE. V lost 0 bases, J lost 5 bases, and 1 base stayed unmatched. CDR3 sequence (DNA): TGTGCCAGCAGCGTAGGGACAGGGAATAATTCACCCCTCCACTTT. It translates to CASSVGTGNNSPLHF. The complete variable domain, with remaining parts taken from reference TRBV9 and TRBJ1-6, reads DSGVTQTPKHLITATGQRVTLRCSPRSGDLSVYWYQQSLDQGLQFLIQYYNGEERAKGNILERFSAQQFPDLHSELNLSSLELGDSALYFCASSVGTGNNSPLHFGNGTRLTVT.

The rearrangement links TRBV11-2 to TRBJ1-5; D ambiguous. This CDR3 contains 13 residues. CDR1 is SGHAT, CDR2 FQNNGV, per germline. Trimming removed 6 bases from V and 7 bases from J, with 13 bases in between. The CDR3 loop reads CASRSSGLQPQHF. The DNA for the CDR3 is TGTGCCAGCAGGTCGTCAGGACTACAGCCCCAGCATTTT.

The chain combines TRBV7-8 with TRBJ1-2; D gene uncertain. The V gene's germline CDR1 is SGHVS and CDR2 FQNEAQ. The CDR3 consists of 15 residues. V lost 4 bases and J 3 bases, leaving 15 bases between the germline ends. The DNA for the CDR3 is TGTGCCAGCAGCTCCTTCCCCGACAAGGACTATGGCTACACCTTC. The encoded protein is CASSSFPDKDYGYTF.

This clone was found a few times. The CDR3 DNA reads TGTGCCAGCAGCTCGACAGTGGAGCAGTTCTTC. It specifies CASSSTVEQFF. The J gene is TRBJ2-1, the V gene TRBV7-9; maybe TRBD1 (5 bases). Deletions cut 4 bases from V and 10 bases from J, with 8 bases between. This CDR3 has 11 amino acids. Per the germline V gene, CDR1 is SEHNR and CDR2 is FQNEAQ (reference sequence). Together with reference TRBV7-9 and TRBJ2-1, the CDR3 gives the full variable domain: DTGVSQNPRHKITKRGQNVTFRCDPISEHNRLYWYRQTLGQGPEFLTYFQNEAQLEKSRLLSDRFSAERPKGSFSTLEIQRTEQGDSAMYLCASSSTVEQFFGPGTRLTVL.

This chain links TRBV12-5 with TRBJ1-1; 11 bases align to TRBD1. The germline V gene encodes CDR1 LGHNT and CDR2 FRNRAP. The ends lost 1 base at V and 2 bases at J; junction bases unmatched: 0. The CDR3 has 15 residues. The CDR3 protein is CASGLGTGGNTEAFF. The CDR3 DNA reads TGTGCTAGTGGTTTGGGGACAGGGGGCAACACTGAAGCTTTCTTT.